The 2 T cell receptor beta chains in this list originate from one sample, sequenced in a study of shared clonotypes between healthy human individuals. Sequencing used immunoSEQ multiplex PCR; TCRdb keeps in-frame clones, though not all of them. The data contain a few million clones, over 85% of them singletons. The specimen was naive CD4+ T cells from PBMCs. Subset of the sample: CD45RA+ positively selected. The receptors shown here come from a man between 18 and 29 years old in good health. Some clones in this sample may be carry-over from other donors' samples.

The chain is built from TRBV28 and TRBJ1-4, with a possible D match to TRBD1 (5 bases). The germline CDR1 and CDR2 sequences are MDHEN and SYDVKM. The CDR3 has 16 amino acids. Trimming took off 5 bases at V and 7 bases at J, with 20 bases between the two ends. CDR3 sequence: CASSPFQGPGGEKLFF. CDR3 in DNA: TGTGCCAGCAGTCCTTTCCAGGGCCCTGGCGGTGAAAAACTGTTTTTT.

In this sample, this clone turned up once. The chain links TRBV5-4 to TRBJ1-2, with D possibly matching TRBD1 (5 bases). Germline V gene sequence: CDR1 SGHNT, CDR2 YYREEE (reference sequence). This CDR3 contains 13 residues. Trimming pared 3 bases from V and 5 bases from J, leaving 11 bases between. The CDR3 is CASSSYQGYGYTF. DNA for the CDR3: TGTGCCAGCAGCTCTTACCAGGGATATGGCTACACCTTC.